What follows are 26 T cell receptor beta chains derived from one specimen sequenced in a study of blood T cell repertoires in COVID-19. Clones were sequenced by immunoSEQ multiplex PCR, and TCRdb holds only the in-frame ones, with some missing. The table has roughly 330,000 clones, approximately 90% seen once. Sequenced: PBMCs or T cells enriched from blood (not recorded which). These receptors all stem from a woman aged 25 to 39 who had recovered from COVID-19.

The rearrangement uses TRBV11-2 and TRBJ1-1; D is unclear. The germline V and J ends were trimmed by 5 bases and 0 bases, with 7 bases remaining between them. CDR3 length: 13 amino acids. Germline V gene lookup returns CDR1 SGHAT and CDR2 FQNNGV. DNA for the CDR3: TGTGCCAGCAGCCCAAACTTGAACACTGAAGCTTTCTTT. This codes for CASSPNLNTEAFF.

This rearrangement joins TRBV3-1 (or the pseudogene TRBV3-2) to TRBJ2-2, with no clear D. Germline values: CDR1 LGHDT, CDR2 YNNKEL (reference sequence). The CDR3 contains 15 residues. Trimming stripped 4 bases from V and 5 bases from J, with 14 bases between. This CDR3 is CASSPSERPTGELFF. DNA of the CDR3: TGTGCCAGCAGCCCATCCGAGAGGCCGACCGGGGAGCTGTTTTTT.

This chain joins TRBV29-1 and TRBJ2-3; D call uncertain. The V end lost 7 bases, the J end lost 3 bases, and 11 bases lay between the germline ends. Germline CDR1 is SQVTM and CDR2 is ANQGSEA. CDR3 size: 12 residues. In DNA form, the CDR3 reads TGCAGCGCTACGCCTAGAACAGATACGCAGTATTTT. Protein product: CSATPRTDTQYF.

This clone was seen a single time. This chain connects TRBV5-1 to TRBJ1-2; tentatively, D is TRBD1 (5 bases). Germline loops: CDR1 SGHRS, CDR2 YFSETQ. The CDR3 consists of 17 residues. V was shortened by 4 bases and J by 0 bases, with 19 bases between the two germline ends. The CDR3 loop is CASSPVLGEGANYGYTF. The CDR3 coding sequence is TGCGCCAGCAGCCCGGTCCTGGGGGAGGGAGCTAACTATGGCTACACCTTC.

The DNA of the CDR3 is TGTGCCAGCAGCTCCCTACAGGATGCGGCTGAAGCTTTCTTT. Translated: CASSSLQDAAEAFF. V and J are TRBV5-8 and TRBJ1-1; D is possibly TRBD1 (5 bases). V lost 3 bases and J lost 6, with 15 bases in between. CDR3 length equals 14 residues. Germline V CDR1 and CDR2: SGHTS, YDEGEE.

A word on this clone: This sample also contains other DNA sequences that code for the same CDR3. This rearrangement joins TRBV9 to TRBJ1-6, with D possibly matching TRBD1 (5 bases). This CDR3 has 17 amino acids. The germline V gene encodes CDR1 SGDLS and CDR2 YYNGEE. V lost 0 bases to trimming and J lost 0 bases, with 10 bases between them. CDR3 coding DNA: TGTGCCAGCAGCGTAGCGGGGGGAAGCTCCTATAATTCACCCCTCCACTTT. Protein product: CASSVAGGSSYNSPLHF.

The gene calls are TRBV7-8 and TRBJ1-1, with D maybe TRBD1 (6 bases). V lost 5 bases and J lost 3, with 25 bases in between. From germline, CDR1 is SGHVS and CDR2 FQNEAQ. The CDR3 sequence is 18 residues long. CDR3 sequence (DNA): TGTGCCAGCAGCCGATTACGGGGGGCCGGAGTAGGGGACACTGAAGCTTTCTTT. Encoded protein: CASSRLRGAGVGDTEAFF.

This clone was found once. The CDR3 DNA follows: TGTGCCTGGGGGCGGGGTAATTCACCCCTCCACTTT. It is translated as CAWGRGNSPLHF. The chain combines TRBV30 with TRBJ1-6; D unresolved. V was trimmed by 5 bases and J by 6 bases, leaving 8 bases between them. Germline CDR1 reads GTSNPN; CDR2 reads SVGIG (reference sequence). CDR3 length: 12 residues. Based on the CDR3 plus reference TRBV30 and TRBJ1-6, the full variable domain is SQTIHQWPATLVQPVGSPLSLECTVEGTSNPNLYWYRQAAGRGLQLLFYSVGIGQISSEVPQNLSASRPQDRQFILSSKKLLLSDSGFYLCAWGRGNSPLHFGNGTRLTVT.

The chain joins TRBV11-1 to TRBJ2-1; 10 bases align to TRBD2. The V segment lost 2 bases and the J segment 5 bases; nucleotides outside the gene matches: 6. The V gene's germline CDR1 is SGHAT and CDR2 FQDESV (reference sequence). The CDR3 contains 16 residues. The CDR3, as DNA: TGTGCCAGCAGCTTAACTAGCGGGGAGGCTCACAATGAGCAGTTCTTC. It specifies CASSLTSGEAHNEQFF.

The rearrangement joins TRBV5-1 to TRBJ1-3; D may be TRBD1 (5 bases). This CDR3 spans 14 amino acids. Germline CDR1 SGHRS, CDR2 YFSETQ. V lost 4 bases and J 3 bases, leaving 11 bases between the germline ends. Here the CDR3 DNA reads TGCGCCAGCAGCCCAAGACAGAGTGGAAACACCATATATTTT. It encodes CASSPRQSGNTIYF.

The J gene is TRBJ2-7, the V gene TRBV6-6; 7 nucleotides line up with TRBD1. The CDR3 spans 14 residues. Looked up from germline, CDR1 is MNHNY and CDR2 is SVGAGI (reference sequence). V lost 6 bases and J lost 4; bases outside the gene matches: 9. The CDR3 bases are TGTGCCAGCAGGACACCGGGACAGTGGTACGAGCAGTACTTC. Translated, it gives CASRTPGQWYEQYF.

This clone was observed once. V usage is TRBV19 and J usage is TRBJ2-2; D gene ambiguous. Deletions cut 8 bases from V and 3 bases from J, with 13 bases between. The CDR3 has 14 residues. Germline CDR1 LNHDA, CDR2 SQIVND (reference sequence). Here the CDR3 DNA reads TGTGCCAGTTTTGCCGGGTTGTACACCGGGGAGCTGTTTTTT. It yields the protein CASFAGLYTGELFF.

The chain joins TRBV6-1 to TRBJ1-5, with 8 bases matching TRBD1. CDR1 is MNHNS, CDR2 SASEGT, per germline. CDR3 length: 16 residues. J was trimmed by 4 bases and V by 4 bases; bases with no gene match: 9. CDR3 nucleotides: TGTGCCAGCAGTGCTGGGACAGGCTCCTCGAATCAGCCCCAGCATTTT. It encodes CASSAGTGSSNQPQHF.

This sequence joins TRBV9 and TRBJ1-6; no reliable D call. The CDR3 sequence is 17 residues long. The germline V gene has CDR1 SGDLS and CDR2 YYNGEE. Deletions cut 4 bases from V and 13 bases from J, with 27 bases between. The CDR3 spells CASSKAGSGPTHGPLHF. CDR3 in DNA: TGTGCCAGCAGCAAGGCGGGTTCCGGGCCCACCCATGGGCCCCTCCACTTT.

The V and J genes are TRBV6-4 and TRBJ2-1, with TRBD2 as a possible D gene (5 bases). The CDR3 sequence is 14 residues long. Looked up from germline, CDR1 is MRHNA and CDR2 is SNTAGT. V was trimmed by 4 bases and J by 6 bases, leaving 13 bases between them. This CDR3 reads CASSAETKSNEQFF. The CDR3 region has the DNA TGTGCCAGCAGTGCGGAGACTAAGAGCAATGAGCAGTTCTTC.

The V and J genes are TRBV19 and TRBJ1-1; possible D gene TRBD1, 5 bases. The length of the CDR3 is 15 residues. V lost 8 bases and J lost 0, with 16 bases in between. Germline V CDR1 and CDR2: LNHDA, SQIVND (reference sequence). DNA for the CDR3: TGTGCCAGTCGTCCCATCGGGGGGATGAACACTGAAGCTTTCTTT. Amino acids: CASRPIGGMNTEAFF.

This clone showed up just once. This chain links TRBV9 with TRBJ1-2; D may be TRBD1 (5 bases). This CDR3 has 12 amino acids. Trimming took off 5 bases at V and 4 bases at J, with 9 bases between the two ends. CDR1 is SGDLS and CDR2 is YYNGEE in the germline V gene. CDR3 coding DNA: TGTGCCAGCAGAGCAGACAGCTATGGCTACACCTTC. Its protein is CASRADSYGYTF.

CDR3 DNA: TGTGCCAGCAGTGAAGTATATGGCGGGAGCTCCTACAATGAGCAGTTCTTC. Its protein is CASSEVYGGSSYNEQFF. This sequence joins TRBV6-1 and TRBJ2-1; 7 bases align to TRBD2. The CDR3 sequence is 17 residues long. Per germline, CDR1 MNHNS and CDR2 SASEGT. The V gene end was trimmed by 1 base and the J gene end by 0 bases; junction bases not matched to a gene: 6.

The chain joins TRBV7-9 to TRBJ1-3; the D is unclear. The CDR3 loop spans 14 amino acids. CDR1 and CDR2 from the germline V gene are SEHNR and FQNEAQ (reference sequence). The ends were cut back, 5 bases at V and 0 bases at J, with 8 bases in the middle. CDR3: CASSPRDSGNTIYF. As DNA, the CDR3 is TGTGCCAGCAGCCCCCGGGACTCTGGAAACACCATATATTTT.

This chain uses TRBV10-3 with TRBJ1-1, with a weak D call TRBD1 (5 bases). Germline V gene lookup returns CDR1 ENHRY and CDR2 SYGVKD. The CDR3 consists of 12 residues. The V gene lost 6 bases and the J gene lost 4 bases, with 9 bases spanning the gap. The CDR3 is CAIRGVSTEAFF. Written as DNA, the CDR3 is TGTGCCATCAGAGGGGTTTCCACTGAAGCTTTCTTT.

V gene TRBV12-3 or TRBV12-4 combines with J gene TRBJ1-2; 8 nucleotides agree with TRBD1. CDR3 size: 12 residues. V lost 8 bases and J lost 7; bases outside the gene matches: 6. CDR3 sequence: CASSTQGAGYTF. The CDR3 nucleotides are TGTGCCAGCTCCACTCAGGGGGCTGGCTACACCTTC.

The chain combines TRBV6-5 with TRBJ1-5; TRBD1 is a possible D gene (5 bases). Per germline, CDR1 MNHEY and CDR2 SVGAGI. V was clipped by 2 bases and J by 2 bases, with 10 bases between them. The CDR3 extends over 15 amino acids. CDR3 nucleotides: TGTGCCAGCAGTTACGACGGGGGAGGCAATCAGCCCCAGCATTTT. The encoded protein is CASSYDGGGNQPQHF.

A single count supports this clone. The chain recombines TRBV5-6 with TRBJ1-2; D is uncertain. Germline V gene sequence: CDR1 SGHDT, CDR2 YYEEEE. V lost 7 bases and J 2 bases, leaving 12 bases between the germline ends. The CDR3 is 13 amino acids. CDR3 region: CASHFEANYGYTF. The DNA of the CDR3 is TGTGCCAGCCACTTCGAAGCAAACTATGGCTACACCTTC.

This clone was seen once. The chain recombines TRBV14 with TRBJ2-5, with D possibly TRBD1 on 7 matching bases. The V end lost 1 base, the J end lost 2 bases, and 20 bases lay between the germline ends. The CDR3 is made up of 18 amino acids. Germline CDR1 is SGHDN and CDR2 is FVKESK. CDR3 residues: CASSQGLLAGGGQETQYF. The CDR3 nucleotides read TGTGCCAGCAGCCAAGGTCTTCTGGCAGGGGGAGGTCAAGAGACCCAGTACTTC.

The chain uses TRBV29-1 and TRBJ1-1; the D gene is possibly TRBD1 (6 bases). Looked up from germline, CDR1 is SQVTM and CDR2 is ANQGSEA. V dropped 7 bases and J dropped 2 bases, with 11 bases sitting between them. The CDR3 extends over 12 amino acids. The CDR3 DNA reads as TGCAGCGGTGGACAGCCTAACACTGAAGCTTTCTTT. It translates to CSGGQPNTEAFF.

V gene TRBV6-1 combines with J gene TRBJ2-7; perhaps TRBD2 as D (5 bases). Deletions cut 2 bases from V and 6 bases from J, with 20 bases between. CDR3 length: 16 residues. Germline CDR1 MNHNS, CDR2 SASEGT. CDR3 amino acids: CASSEPGRGAGVEQYF. The CDR3 DNA reads as TGTGCCAGCAGTGAACCCGGACGGGGAGCTGGGGTCGAGCAGTACTTC.